This record concerns one T cell receptor beta chain sequence. This specimen belongs to a study of T-cell memory formation after mild COVID-19. About the study: There were largely donor-specific TCR clusters.

TCRdb passed the 5' RACE reads through MiXCR, listing each CDR3 protein once. The sample includes about 260,000 distinct CDR3 sequences, less than 9.5% of them seen just once. Material for sequencing was PBMCs or a T cell subset sorted from them (not recorded which). This clonotype was sampled from a man aged 18 to 30 who had mild COVID-19 (a few samples of this study predate the infection). Cell type and time point are not known.

The CDR3 region has the DNA TGTGCCAGCAGTCCGGCGGGGGGCGAACGCACAGATACGCAGTATTTT. Translating it yields CASSPAGGERTDTQYF. The chain combines TRBV6-5 with TRBJ2-3; 8 nucleotides match TRBD2. This CDR3 contains 16 residues. In germline, CDR1 is MNHEY, CDR2 SVGAGI. With 5 bases clipped from V and 1 base from J, the junction kept 8 bases outside the gene matches.